This T cell receptor (beta chain) was sequenced in a study of CD8 T cells in ankylosing spondylitis. Overall study results and limits: Seven to nine highly homologous variants made up a TCR beta motif that seemed to typify ankylosing spondylitis blood. Researchers report that disease-linked clones proved CD8+ and relatively rare in peripheral blood. Reports say disease-linked clones showed up significantly more in matched ankylosing spondylitis synovial fluid.

This clonotype has a count of ten or more. Its antigen is not known. This CDR3 spans 15 amino acids. Trimming cost V 5 bases and J 7 bases, with 18 bases left between them. Germline CDR1 LGHNA, CDR2 YSLEER. A quantitative 5'-RACE method, one with molecular barcodes, was used to make TCR beta libraries. MiXCR, run by TCRdb on the 5' RACE reads, gives a single entry per CDR3 protein. Among about 460,000 distinct CDR3 sequences listed, roughly 5.3% were seen once. Sequenced input: blood, either unsorted or a sorted T cell fraction (not recorded which). This chain connects TRBV4-3 to TRBJ2-1, with D perhaps being TRBD1 or TRBD2 (5 bases each). This clonotype was sampled from a male donor with ankylosing spondylitis. CDR3 bases: TGCGCCAGCAGCTTGTACGGGACCCAGAGGAATGAGCAGTTCTTC. Protein sequence: CASSLYGTQRNEQFF.